This T cell receptor (beta chain) was captured in a study of post-analysis software for immune sequencing data. Study conclusions and caveats: Included in a set of a handful of TRBV segments more frequent in patients than controls were TRBV5-6, TRBV5-1 and TRBV20-1.

This clonotype showed up just a few times. Its antigen is as yet unknown. Every TCR beta cDNA library bore unique molecular identifiers. From the PCR reads, TCRdb called clonotypes with MiXCR, one entry per CDR3 protein. The table records hundreds of thousands of distinct CDR3 sequences, roughly 45% of them present only once. Trimming shortened V by 4 bases and J by 4 bases, and 19 bases separated the two germline ends. Looked up from germline, CDR1 is SNHLY and CDR2 is FYNNEI. The CDR3 contains 16 residues. The V gene is TRBV2, the J gene TRBJ1-2, with D perhaps TRBD1 (5 bases). The source is a girl aged 5-17 years with multiple sclerosis. The sample was blood. CDR3 residues: CASSASRGGTAYGYTF. DNA of the CDR3: TGTGCCAGCAGTGCGAGTAGAGGCGGGACGGCCTATGGCTACACCTTC.